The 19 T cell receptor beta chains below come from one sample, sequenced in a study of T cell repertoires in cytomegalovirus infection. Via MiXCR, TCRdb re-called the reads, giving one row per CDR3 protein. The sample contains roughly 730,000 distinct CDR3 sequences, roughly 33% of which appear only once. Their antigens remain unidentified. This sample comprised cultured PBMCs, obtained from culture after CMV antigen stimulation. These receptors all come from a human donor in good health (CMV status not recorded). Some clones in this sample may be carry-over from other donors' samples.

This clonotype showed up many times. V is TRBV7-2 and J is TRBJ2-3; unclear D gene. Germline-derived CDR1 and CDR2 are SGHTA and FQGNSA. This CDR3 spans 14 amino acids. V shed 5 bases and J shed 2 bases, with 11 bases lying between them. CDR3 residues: CASSRERVTDTQYF. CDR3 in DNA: TGTGCCAGCAGCCGTGAAAGGGTCACAGATACGCAGTATTTT.

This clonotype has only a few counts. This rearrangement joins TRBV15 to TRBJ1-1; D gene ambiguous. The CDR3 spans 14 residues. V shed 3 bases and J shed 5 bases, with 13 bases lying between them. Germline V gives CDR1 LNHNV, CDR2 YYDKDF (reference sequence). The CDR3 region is CATSSPTRRTEAFF. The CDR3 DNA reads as TGTGCCACCAGCAGCCCGACGAGGAGGACTGAAGCTTTCTTT.

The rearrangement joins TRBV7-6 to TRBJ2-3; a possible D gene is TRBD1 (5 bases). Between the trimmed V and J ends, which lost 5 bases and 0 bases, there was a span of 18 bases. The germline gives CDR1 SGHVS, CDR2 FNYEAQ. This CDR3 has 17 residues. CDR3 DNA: TGTGCCAGCAGCCCCTCAGCAGGGTCCTTTAGCACAGATACGCAGTATTTT. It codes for CASSPSAGSFSTDTQYF.

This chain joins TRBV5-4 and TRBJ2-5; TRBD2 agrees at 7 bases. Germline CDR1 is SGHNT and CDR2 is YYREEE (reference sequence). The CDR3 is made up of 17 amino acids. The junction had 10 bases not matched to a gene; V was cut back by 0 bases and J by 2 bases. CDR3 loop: CASSLAVGAGRQETQYF. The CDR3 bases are TGTGCCAGCAGCTTGGCCGTGGGAGCGGGGAGACAAGAGACCCAGTACTTC.

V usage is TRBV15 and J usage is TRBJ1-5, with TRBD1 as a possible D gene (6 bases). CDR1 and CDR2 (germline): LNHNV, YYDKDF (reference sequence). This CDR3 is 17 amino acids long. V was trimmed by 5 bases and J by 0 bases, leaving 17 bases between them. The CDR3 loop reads CATSLWTALDSNQPQHF. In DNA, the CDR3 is TGTGCCACCAGCCTCTGGACAGCCCTCGATAGCAATCAGCCCCAGCATTTT.

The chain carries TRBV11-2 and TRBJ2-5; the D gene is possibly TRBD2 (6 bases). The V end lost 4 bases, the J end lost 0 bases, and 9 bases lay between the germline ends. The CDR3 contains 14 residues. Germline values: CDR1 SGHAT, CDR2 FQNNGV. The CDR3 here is CASSSWGDQETQYF. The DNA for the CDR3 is TGTGCCAGCAGCTCATGGGGGGACCAAGAGACCCAGTACTTC.

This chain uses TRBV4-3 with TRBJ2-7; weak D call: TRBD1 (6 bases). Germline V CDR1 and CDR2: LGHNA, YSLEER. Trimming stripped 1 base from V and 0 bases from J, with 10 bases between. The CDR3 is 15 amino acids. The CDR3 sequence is CASSQGQGTSYEQYF. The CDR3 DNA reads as TGCGCCAGCAGCCAAGGGCAGGGGACCTCCTACGAGCAGTACTTC.

This CDR3 is CASSLKTRTYQMSYNEQFF. CDR3 nucleotide sequence: TGTGCCAGCAGCTTAAAAACTAGAACTTATCAAATGTCCTACAATGAGCAGTTCTTC. The rearrangement joins TRBV11-2 to TRBJ2-1, with D tentatively TRBD2 (5 bases). CDR1 is SGHAT, CDR2 FQNNGV, per germline. CDR3 length: 19 amino acids. Trimming removed 2 bases from V and 1 base from J, with 21 bases in between.

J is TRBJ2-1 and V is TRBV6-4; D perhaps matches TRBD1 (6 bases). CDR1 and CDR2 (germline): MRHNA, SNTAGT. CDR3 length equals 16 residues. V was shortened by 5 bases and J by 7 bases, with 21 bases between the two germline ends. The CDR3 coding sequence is TGTGCCAGCAGTCCTATGGGTCAGGGGACGGCGAATGAGCAGTTCTTC. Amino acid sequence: CASSPMGQGTANEQFF.

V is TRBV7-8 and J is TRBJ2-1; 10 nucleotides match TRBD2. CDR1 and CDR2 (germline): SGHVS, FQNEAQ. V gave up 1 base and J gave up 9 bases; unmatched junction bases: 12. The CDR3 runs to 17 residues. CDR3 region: CASSLVGVAGGTGEQFF. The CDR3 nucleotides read TGTGCCAGCAGCTTAGTTGGGGTAGCGGGAGGTACGGGTGAGCAGTTCTTC.

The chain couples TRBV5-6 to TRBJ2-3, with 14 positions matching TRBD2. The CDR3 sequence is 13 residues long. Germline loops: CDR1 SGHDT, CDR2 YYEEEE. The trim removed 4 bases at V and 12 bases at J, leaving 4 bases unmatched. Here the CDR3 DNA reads TGTGCCAGCAGCGGGGGGACTAGCGGGAGTCAGTATTTT. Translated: CASSGGTSGSQYF.

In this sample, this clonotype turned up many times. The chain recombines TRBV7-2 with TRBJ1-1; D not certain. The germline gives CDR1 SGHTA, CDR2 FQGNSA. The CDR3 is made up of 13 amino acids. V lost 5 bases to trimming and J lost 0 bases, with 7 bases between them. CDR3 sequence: CASSPEVNTEAFF. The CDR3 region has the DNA TGTGCCAGCAGCCCAGAGGTGAACACTGAAGCTTTCTTT.

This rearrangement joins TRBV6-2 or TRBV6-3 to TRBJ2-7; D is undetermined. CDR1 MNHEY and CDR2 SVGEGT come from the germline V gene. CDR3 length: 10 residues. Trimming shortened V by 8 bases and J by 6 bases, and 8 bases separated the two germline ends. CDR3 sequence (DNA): TGTGCCAGCCGCGACCGCGAGCAGTACTTC. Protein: CASRDREQYF.

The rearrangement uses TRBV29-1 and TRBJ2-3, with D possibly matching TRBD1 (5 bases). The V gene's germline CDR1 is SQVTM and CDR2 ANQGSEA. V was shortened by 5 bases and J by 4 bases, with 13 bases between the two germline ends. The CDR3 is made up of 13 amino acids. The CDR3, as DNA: TGCAGCGTTTGCTCGTTAGGGGCAGATACGCAGTATTTT. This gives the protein CSVCSLGADTQYF.

CDR3 DNA sequence: TGTGCCAGCAGACGTACTAGACTCTCCTACAATGAGCAGTTCTTC. Translated: CASRRTRLSYNEQFF. The J gene is TRBJ2-1, the V gene TRBV5-6; possible D gene TRBD2, 5 bases. The CDR3 loop spans 15 amino acids. Looked up from germline, CDR1 is SGHDT and CDR2 is YYEEEE. The V end was cut by 5 bases, the J end by 0 bases, with 12 bases between.

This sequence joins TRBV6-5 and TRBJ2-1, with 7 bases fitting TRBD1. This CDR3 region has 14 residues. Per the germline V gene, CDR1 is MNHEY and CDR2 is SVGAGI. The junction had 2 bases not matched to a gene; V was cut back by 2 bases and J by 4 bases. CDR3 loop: CASSYGTDYNEQFF. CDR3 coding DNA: TGTGCCAGCAGTTACGGGACAGATTACAATGAGCAGTTCTTC.

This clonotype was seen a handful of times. This CDR3 is CASSPRGRSHYEQFF. CDR3 coding DNA: TGTGCCAGCAGCCCTCGGGGGAGGTCCCACTATGAGCAGTTCTTC. This chain connects TRBV11-2 to TRBJ2-1, with D possibly matching TRBD2 (6 bases). The germline V and J ends were trimmed by 5 bases and 8 bases, with 19 bases remaining between them. This CDR3 has 15 residues. Per germline, CDR1 SGHAT and CDR2 FQNNGV. The entire variable domain, with the rest obtained from reference TRBV11-2 and TRBJ2-1, is as follows: EAGVAQSPRYKIIEKRQSVAFWCNPISGHATLYWYQQILGQGPKLLIQFQNNGVVDDSQLPKDRFSAERLKGVDSTLKIQPAKLEDSAVYLCASSPRGRSHYEQFFGPGTRLTVL.

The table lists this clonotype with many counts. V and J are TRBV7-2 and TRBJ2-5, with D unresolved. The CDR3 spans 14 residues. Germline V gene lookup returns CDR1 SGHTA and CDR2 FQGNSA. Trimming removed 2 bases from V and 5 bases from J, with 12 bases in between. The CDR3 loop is CASSLLLTGETQYF. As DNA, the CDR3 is TGTGCCAGCAGCTTACTATTAACCGGGGAGACCCAGTACTTC. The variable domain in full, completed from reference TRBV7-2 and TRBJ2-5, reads GAGVSQSPSNKVTEKGKDVELRCDPISGHTALYWYRQSLGQGLEFLIYFQGNSAPDKSGLPSDRFSAERTGGSVSTLTIQRTQQEDSAVYLCASSLLLTGETQYFGPGTRLLVL.

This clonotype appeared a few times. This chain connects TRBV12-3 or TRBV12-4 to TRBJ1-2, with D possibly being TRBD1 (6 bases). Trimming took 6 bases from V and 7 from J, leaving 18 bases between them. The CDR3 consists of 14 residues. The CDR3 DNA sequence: TGTGCCAGCAGCGCCGGGGGGCCAACTGTTGGCTACACCTTC. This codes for CASSAGGPTVGYTF.